The 12 T cell receptor beta chains listed next were all sequenced from one sample in a study of blood T cell repertoires in COVID-19. The method was immunoSEQ multiplex PCR; TCRdb's version includes in-frame clones alone and lacks a portion of them. In the table there are some 220,000 clones, 80% of which are singletons. The specimen was peripheral blood. Source of these receptors: a human donor in a cohort sampled during active COVID-19.

This clone was counted a single time. This rearrangement joins TRBV9 to TRBJ1-2; the D gene is possibly TRBD1 (6 bases). V lost 4 bases to trimming and J lost 6 bases, with 13 bases between them. The CDR3 loop spans 13 amino acids. Germline CDR1 and CDR2: SGDLS and YYNGEE. The CDR3 loop is CASSTNRVDGYTF. The CDR3 DNA follows: TGTGCCAGCAGCACGAACAGGGTGGATGGCTACACCTTC. Drawing the rest from reference TRBV9 and TRBJ1-2, the complete variable domain is DSGVTQTPKHLITATGQRVTLRCSPRSGDLSVYWYQQSLDQGLQFLIQYYNGEERAKGNILERFSAQQFPDLHSELNLSSLELGDSALYFCASSTNRVDGYTFGSGTRLTVV.

This rearrangement joins TRBV29-1 to TRBJ2-2; TRBD1 aligns across 10 bases. The CDR3 loop spans 14 amino acids. Germline CDR1 SQVTM, CDR2 ANQGSEA. J was trimmed by 6 bases and V by 4 bases; bases with no gene match: 5. CDR3 nucleotides: TGCAGCGTTGGCCGGGACAGGGGTGCCGGGGAGCTGTTTTTT. The encoded protein is CSVGRDRGAGELFF.

The chain links TRBV19 to TRBJ2-7; 14 bases are a match to TRBD2. Trimming took 5 bases from V and 2 from J; bases not matched to a gene: 2. CDR1 and CDR2 from the germline V gene are LNHDA and SQIVND (reference sequence). This CDR3 has 15 residues. This chain's CDR3 is CASSVGLAGAYEQYF. In DNA, the CDR3 is TGTGCCAGTAGTGTGGGACTAGCGGGGGCCTACGAGCAGTACTTC.

The chain couples TRBV14 to TRBJ1-6; 8 bases map to TRBD1. Germline CDR1 reads SGHDN; CDR2 reads FVKESK. The CDR3 consists of 19 residues. V shed 1 base and J 1 base; nucleotides not matched to a gene: 9. CDR3 in DNA: TGTGCCAGCAGCCAAGGGATGCAGGGGGCGCGGTCCTATAATTCACCCCTCCACTTT. Its translation is CASSQGMQGARSYNSPLHF.

This chain uses TRBV6-6 with TRBJ1-1; 9 bases map to TRBD1. Germline V lookup: CDR1 MNHNY, CDR2 SVGAGI (reference sequence). The length of the CDR3 is 16 residues. V lost 6 bases to trimming and J lost 5 bases; unmatched junction nucleotides: 13. CDR3 region: CASRLQGARIGTEAFF. The CDR3, as DNA: TGTGCCAGCAGACTACAGGGGGCGCGTATAGGTACTGAAGCTTTCTTT.

This clone was seen a handful of times. V usage is TRBV5-4 and J usage is TRBJ2-2, with 9 bases that match TRBD1. Per germline, CDR1 SGHNT and CDR2 YYREEE (reference sequence). This CDR3 has 17 amino acids. V was clipped by 4 bases and J by 3 bases; unmatched bases: 10. The chain's CDR3 is CASSNAKTGGDTGELFF. DNA for the CDR3: TGTGCCAGCAGCAACGCAAAGACAGGGGGAGACACCGGGGAGCTGTTTTTT. The full variable domain, rest sourced from reference TRBV5-4 and TRBJ2-2, is ETGVTQSPTHLIKTRGQQVTLRCSSQSGHNTVSWYQQALGQGPQFIFQYYREEENGRGNFPPRFSGLQFPNYSSELNVNALELDDSALYLCASSNAKTGGDTGELFFGEGSRLTVL.

This chain links TRBV6-1 with TRBJ1-4; possibly TRBD1 for D (5 bases). Trimming took 1 base from V and 4 from J, leaving 13 bases between them. Germline V gives CDR1 MNHNS, CDR2 SASEGT. CDR3 length: 16 amino acids. The CDR3 DNA reads TGTGCCAGCAGTGAAGTTGGCAGGGCAGTTAATGAAAAACTGTTTTTT. Translating it yields CASSEVGRAVNEKLFF.

CDR3 nucleotide sequence: TGTGCCACCAGTGCAAGGGGACAGGAGGATACCTACGAGCAGTACTTC. This sequence encodes CATSARGQEDTYEQYF. This chain uses TRBV24-1 with TRBJ2-7; 8 bases map to TRBD1. CDR3 size: 16 residues. CDR1 is KGHDR and CDR2 is SFDVKD in the germline V gene. Trimming at V came to 5 bases and at J to 2 bases, leaving 10 bases not matched to a gene.

The rearrangement joins TRBV6-4 to TRBJ1-1; a possible D gene is TRBD1 (6 bases). There are 13 residues in the CDR3. Germline-derived CDR1 and CDR2 are MRHNA and SNTAGT. Trimming removed 7 bases at V and 4 bases at J, with 13 bases between. The CDR3 DNA follows: TGTGCCAGCAAATTGGACAGCAGCACTGAAGCTTTCTTT. Protein product: CASKLDSSTEAFF.

The J gene is TRBJ1-5, the V gene TRBV6-1; a weak D match, TRBD1 (5 bases). The V and J ends lost 2 bases and 5 bases respectively, with 10 bases between them. The CDR3 runs 14 residues. CDR1 MNHNS and CDR2 SASEGT come from the germline V gene. The CDR3 nucleotides read TGTGCCAGCAGTGAATGGAGGGGAGATCAGCCCCAGCATTTT. Translated: CASSEWRGDQPQHF.

Only a few counts were recorded for this clone. The chain joins TRBV21-1 to TRBJ1-4; the listed D gene, TRBD1, was not tested against the DNA. TRBV21-1 constitutes a pseudogene. The CDR3 is 16 amino acids. CDR3 region: CASSKGETGKNEKLFF. The DNA of the CDR3 is TGTGCCAGCAGCAAAGGTGAGACAGGGAAGAATGAAAAACTGTTTTTT.

The V call is TRBV3-1 (or the pseudogene TRBV3-2), the J call TRBJ1-2; D gene unclear. Germline assignment: CDR1 LGHDT and CDR2 YNNKEL (reference sequence). This CDR3 has 14 amino acids. V lost 2 bases to trimming and J lost 0 bases, with 7 bases between them. CDR3 in amino acids: CASSQWQTNYGYTF. The CDR3, as DNA: TGTGCCAGCAGCCAATGGCAGACTAACTATGGCTACACCTTC.